This entry lists 17 T cell receptor beta chains sequenced from one sample in a study of blood T cell repertoires in COVID-19. The assay was immunoSEQ multiplex PCR, and TCRdb's table has in-frame clones only and misses some. Found here are about 220,000 clones, about 78% of them singletons; the top ten hold approximately 7.2%. Material: peripheral blood. The source of these receptors is a woman aged 65 to 85 with acute or convalescent COVID-19.

The chain links TRBV29-1 to TRBJ1-2, with D unclear. CDR1 SQVTM and CDR2 ANQGSEA come from the germline V gene. Trimming pared 4 bases from V and 0 bases from J, leaving 15 bases between. CDR3 size: 15 residues. CDR3 in amino acids: CSVGGLRSANYGYTF. CDR3 DNA: TGCAGCGTTGGTGGATTGAGGAGCGCTAACTATGGCTACACCTTC.

This clone appeared a few times. CDR3 DNA sequence: TGTGCCAGCAGTGACAGGGCCATGAACACTGAAGCTTTCTTT. Translated, it gives CASSDRAMNTEAFF. The rearrangement links TRBV6-1 to TRBJ1-1; D may be TRBD1 (5 bases). The germline V and J ends were trimmed by 3 bases and 0 bases, with 8 bases remaining between them. The germline CDR1 and CDR2 sequences are MNHNS and SASEGT. There are 14 residues in the CDR3.

The chain carries TRBV11-2 and TRBJ2-1; D unclear. The CDR3 length is 16 residues. Germline CDR1 SGHAT, CDR2 FQNNGV. V was clipped by 6 bases and J by 0 bases, with 15 bases between them. CDR3 coding DNA: TGTGCCAGCAGTCCGACATCCCTGAGCTCCTACAATGAGCAGTTCTTC. Protein sequence: CASSPTSLSSYNEQFF.

The chain links TRBV4-2 to TRBJ2-4; D remains ambiguous. V was shortened by 0 bases and J by 0 bases, with 15 bases between the two germline ends. The CDR3 loop spans 18 amino acids. The germline V gene has CDR1 LGHNA and CDR2 YNFKEQ. CDR3 sequence reads: CASSQDRGSHLAKNIQYF. The CDR3 DNA is TGTGCCAGCAGCCAAGATCGCGGCAGCCACCTAGCCAAAAACATTCAGTACTTC.

The chain employs TRBV6-5 and TRBJ1-2, with 9 bases fitting TRBD1. The CDR3 has 13 residues. Germline trimming cut 7 bases from V and 7 bases from J; bases unmatched to any gene: 7. Germline values: CDR1 MNHEY, CDR2 SVGAGI. Written as DNA, the CDR3 is TGTGCCAGCAATAAACAGGGGGCGGCTGGCTACACCTTC. This gives the protein CASNKQGAAGYTF.

The chain carries TRBV12-3 or TRBV12-4 and TRBJ2-5; no firm D call. The CDR3 totals 13 residues. Trimming took off 4 bases at V and 4 bases at J, with 10 bases between the two ends. The CDR3 spells CASSSSQAETQYF. The DNA of the CDR3 is TGTGCCAGCAGTTCGAGTCAGGCAGAGACCCAGTACTTC.

CDR3 sequence reads: CAWSTGKRGYTF. The CDR3 bases are TGTGCCTGGAGTACAGGGAAGCGGGGCTACACCTTC. The V gene is TRBV30, the J gene TRBJ1-2; tentative D call: TRBD1 (6 bases). The CDR3 is 12 amino acids. Germline loops: CDR1 GTSNPN, CDR2 SVGIG (reference sequence). The V end was cut by 2 bases, the J end by 8 bases, with 12 bases between. The variable domain in full, with the rest retrieved from reference TRBV30 and TRBJ1-2, is SQTIHQWPATLVQPVGSPLSLECTVEGTSNPNLYWYRQAAGRGLQLLFYSVGIGQISSEVPQNLSASRPQDRQFILSSKKLLLSDSGFYLCAWSTGKRGYTFGSGTRLTVV.

The gene calls are TRBV6-1 and TRBJ2-5; D is possibly TRBD1 (5 bases). The CDR3 has 13 residues. Germline assignment: CDR1 MNHNS and CDR2 SASEGT. Trimming removed 1 base from V and 7 bases from J, with 10 bases in between. CDR3 loop: CASSEVGVGTQYF. In DNA form, the CDR3 reads TGTGCCAGCAGTGAAGTAGGGGTTGGGACCCAGTACTTC.

The rearrangement links TRBV3-1 (or the pseudogene TRBV3-2) to TRBJ2-5, with 7 bases identical to TRBD2. The CDR3 has 15 amino acids. Germline CDR1 is LGHDT and CDR2 is YNNKEL (reference sequence). V shed 5 bases and J 4 bases; nucleotides not matched to a gene: 10. In nucleotides, the CDR3 is TGTGCCAGCAGCGAAAGAACCGGGACTACAGAGACCCAGTACTTC. This gives the protein CASSERTGTTETQYF.

V is TRBV10-3 and J is TRBJ2-5, with 7 bases identical to TRBD1. The ends lost 2 bases at V and 5 bases at J; junction bases unmatched: 8. CDR1 and CDR2 from the germline V gene are ENHRY and SYGVKD. This CDR3 is built from 15 residues. Written as DNA, the CDR3 is TGTGCCATCAGTGAGCAAGAGGGGGCAGGGGAGACCCAGTACTTC. As protein: CAISEQEGAGETQYF.

The chain combines TRBV6-5 with TRBJ1-3; D is ambiguous. V was clipped by 6 bases and J by 0 bases, with 9 bases between them. The CDR3 is made up of 14 amino acids. Looked up from germline, CDR1 is MNHEY and CDR2 is SVGAGI. The CDR3 DNA reads TGTGCCAGCAGCCAACCGGGCTCTGGAAACACCATATATTTT. Its protein product is CASSQPGSGNTIYF.

The rearrangement links TRBV6-4 to TRBJ2-3, with 10 bases identical to TRBD1. V trimming: 5 bases; J trimming: 2 bases; junction bases outside the gene matches: 13. This CDR3 spans 18 amino acids. Per the germline V gene, CDR1 is MRHNA and CDR2 is SNTAGT. As DNA, the CDR3 is TGTGCCAGCAGTTTGTACCCTGGGACAGGGGCCTCCACAGATACGCAGTATTTT. This translates into CASSLYPGTGASTDTQYF.

The genes are TRBV11-3 and TRBJ2-7; D is unresolved. CDR1 SGHNT and CDR2 YENEEA come from the germline V gene. Trimming stripped 3 bases from V and 5 bases from J, with 11 bases between. The CDR3 runs to 13 residues. CDR3 sequence (DNA): TGTGCCAGCAGCTTTGTTCCCGCGGACGAGCAGTACTTC. Protein sequence: CASSFVPADEQYF.

CDR3 sequence reads: CASSNRGTADSNQPQHF. CDR3 in DNA: TGTGCCAGCAGCAATCGTGGGACAGCAGATAGCAATCAGCCCCAGCATTTT. This chain joins TRBV21-1 and TRBJ1-5; whether TRBD1, the table's D call, matches the DNA was not checked. TRBV21-1 is a known pseudogene. The CDR3 is 17 amino acids.

V is TRBV18 and J is TRBJ2-1; D is perhaps TRBD2 (6 bases). With 10 bases removed from V and 1 base from J, the gap between germline ends came to 14 bases. The germline V gene has CDR1 KGHSH and CDR2 LQKENI. The CDR3 is made up of 14 amino acids. In nucleotides, the CDR3 is TGTGCCACCCGCGGGGTAGTTTCCTACAATGAGCAGTTCTTC. Amino acid sequence: CATRGVVSYNEQFF.

The CDR3 coding sequence is TGCGCCAGCAGTACTAGCGGGGGGGCCGGTGAGCAGTTCTTC. Translating it yields CASSTSGGAGEQFF. The chain employs TRBV10-2 and TRBJ2-1; 13 bases match TRBD2. V dropped 5 bases and J dropped 9; count of bases not matched to a gene: 4. The V gene's germline CDR1 is WSHSY and CDR2 SAAADI. The CDR3 totals 14 residues.

This chain links TRBV6-1 with TRBJ1-2; weak D call: TRBD1 (6 bases). The germline V gene has CDR1 MNHNS and CDR2 SASEGT. Trimming took off 2 bases at V and 6 bases at J, with 16 bases between the two ends. The CDR3 has 15 residues. CDR3 amino acids: CASSEFSGAGDGYTF. The CDR3 nucleotides are TGTGCCAGCAGTGAATTTAGTGGGGCAGGGGATGGCTACACCTTC.